The clone carrying this TCR beta chain has a count of ten or more. Antigen: not known. This specimen comes from a study of CD8 T cells in ankylosing spondylitis. CDR3 length equals 18 residues. Losses at the gene ends were 1 base for V and 5 bases for J; bases not matched to a gene: 12. The germline gives CDR1 SEHNR, CDR2 FQNEAQ (reference sequence). Making the TCR beta libraries involved quantitative 5'-RACE with molecular barcodes. TCRdb used MiXCR to reprocess the 5' RACE reads, holding one entry per CDR3 protein. Among fewer than 200,000 distinct CDR3 sequences listed, approximately 18% were seen once. The study, taken as a whole, reports: There was a TCR beta motif, made of several highly homologous variants, that appeared characteristic of ankylosing spondylitis blood. Significantly higher representation of disease-linked clones was reported for matched ankylosing spondylitis synovial fluid. As for the disease-linked clones, they showed a CD8+ phenotype and occurred at relatively low frequencies in peripheral blood.

The sequenced sample was blood, either unsorted or a sorted T cell fraction (not recorded which). The receptor's source is a male donor aged 10-30 years with ankylosing spondylitis or in good health (not recorded which). This chain links TRBV7-9 with TRBJ2-3; TRBD2 matches 10 bases. The CDR3 sequence: CASSLVSSGRVMRDTQYF. CDR3 DNA: TGTGCCAGCAGCTTAGTGTCTAGCGGGAGAGTCATGAGAGATACGCAGTATTTT.